The 30 T cell receptor beta chains below all came from one sample that was sequenced in a study of T cell repertoires in cytomegalovirus infection. A single record per CDR3 protein comes from TCRdb applying MiXCR to the reads. The top ten hold about 24% of the sample, which has 450,000 to 550,000 distinct CDR3 sequences, 16% seen once. Sequencing was carried out using CD8+ T cells from PBMCs. These receptors were obtained from a human donor in good health (CMV status not recorded). Some clones in this sample may be carry-over from other donors' samples.

CDR3 amino acids: CSILAGDSYEQYF. The DNA for the CDR3 is TGCAGCATTTTAGCGGGAGATTCCTACGAGCAGTACTTC. The chain couples TRBV29-1 to TRBJ2-7, with 9 positions matching TRBD2. The CDR3 is 13 residues long. V lost 8 bases, J lost 1 base, and 6 bases stayed unmatched. Germline V gene sequence: CDR1 SQVTM, CDR2 ANQGSEA.

This clonotype was seen ten or more times. This sequence joins TRBV6-5 and TRBJ1-1; D is perhaps TRBD1 (5 bases). V was pared by 8 bases and J by 6 bases, with 10 bases between. This CDR3 comprises 11 residues. Germline CDR1 reads MNHEY; CDR2 reads SVGAGI. The CDR3 bases are TGTGCCAGCTGCGGGGGGGCTGAAGCTTTCTTT. Encoded protein: CASCGGAEAFF.

DNA of the CDR3: TGCGCCAGCAGCTTCCGGACTGATGAGCAGTTCTTC. Translation: CASSFRTDEQFF. The chain recombines TRBV5-1 with TRBJ2-1; D is possibly TRBD2 (5 bases). The CDR3 spans 12 residues. Per the germline V gene, CDR1 is SGHRS and CDR2 is YFSETQ. Trimming left V 2 bases short and J 8 bases short, with 8 bases between. The complete variable domain, with remaining parts taken from reference TRBV5-1 and TRBJ2-1, reads KAGVTQTPRYLIKTRGQQVTLSCSPISGHRSVSWYQQTPGQGLQFLFEYFSETQRNKGNFPGRFSGRQFSNSRSEMNVSTLELGDSALYLCASSFRTDEQFFGPGTRLTVL.

This chain connects TRBV4-2 to TRBJ2-2, with D hard to call. Germline assignment: CDR1 LGHNA and CDR2 YNFKEQ. Trimming left V 8 bases short and J 1 base short, with 20 bases between. The CDR3 runs 17 residues. The CDR3 DNA is TGTGCCAGCTCACGAAGGGTGGGAATAAAGAACACCGGGGAGCTGTTTTTT. Translated: CASSRRVGIKNTGELFF.

The genes are TRBV9 and TRBJ2-1; unclear D gene. V was pared by 3 bases and J by 8 bases, with 12 bases between. The CDR3 sequence is 13 residues long. In germline, CDR1 is SGDLS, CDR2 YYNGEE. The CDR3 spells CASSAGPSDEQFF. The CDR3 DNA is TGTGCCAGCAGCGCCGGGCCATCCGATGAGCAGTTCTTC.

This clonotype was seen ten or more times. The chain joins TRBV11-2 to TRBJ1-1; D is uncertain. The V gene lost 5 bases and the J gene lost 1 base, with 11 bases spanning the gap. Looked up from germline, CDR1 is SGHAT and CDR2 is FQNNGV. The CDR3 length is 14 residues. The CDR3 DNA is TGTGCCAGCAGCCTTTGGGCCGGGAACACTGAAGCTTTCTTT. Amino acids: CASSLWAGNTEAFF.

Regarding this clonotype: No conserved phenylalanine or tryptophan ends this CDR3, so it is likely a read error. The chain is built from TRBV6-5 and TRBJ2-7; the D call may be TRBD1 or TRBD2 (6 bases each). Trimming removed 6 bases at V and 6 bases at J, with 9 bases between. Germline CDR1 is MNHEY and CDR2 is SVGAGI. The CDR3 runs to 11 residues. CDR3 amino acids: CASSKGGEQYL. CDR3 DNA: TGTGCCAGCAGCAAGGGGGGCGAGCAGTACTTA.

This clonotype appeared many times. This rearrangement joins TRBV7-9 to TRBJ2-3, with 8 bases identical to TRBD1. V dropped 7 bases and J dropped 0; count of bases not matched to a gene: 9. This CDR3 is 16 amino acids long. From germline, CDR1 is SEHNR and CDR2 FQNEAQ (reference sequence). As DNA, the CDR3 is TGTGCCAGCACGGACCCAAGGACAGGGAGCACAGATACGCAGTATTTT. Amino acids: CASTDPRTGSTDTQYF.

The chain uses TRBV4-1 and TRBJ2-7, with D uncertain. V was shortened by 3 bases and J by 3 bases, with 15 bases between the two germline ends. The CDR3 spans 15 residues. Germline V gene lookup returns CDR1 MGHRA and CDR2 YSYEKL. The CDR3, as DNA: TGCGCCAGCAGCCAGGAAGTAAGGGTCGTCTACGAGCAGTACTTC. The encoded protein is CASSQEVRVVYEQYF.

The chain has TRBV27 and TRBJ2-3; D may correspond to TRBD1 or TRBD2 (5 bases each). Trimming shortened V by 5 bases and J by 0 bases, and 12 bases separated the two germline ends. The V gene's germline CDR1 is MNHEY and CDR2 SMNVEV (reference sequence). The CDR3 is 15 amino acids. CDR3 in amino acids: CASSPGSSSTDTQYF. The CDR3 region has the DNA TGTGCCAGCAGTCCAGGGAGTTCTAGCACAGATACGCAGTATTTT.

This clonotype was observed a handful of times. Written as DNA, the CDR3 is TGTGCCAGCAGCCGGCCTGGGGCCAACGTCCTGACTTTC. This gives the protein CASSRPGANVLTF. The chain has TRBV28 and TRBJ2-6; D is ambiguous. CDR1 MDHEN and CDR2 SYDVKM come from the germline V gene. V was pared by 6 bases and J by 2 bases, with 5 bases between. The CDR3 loop spans 13 amino acids.

This clonotype was seen at least ten times. The CDR3: CASSPAGRRVNYGYTF. The DNA of the CDR3 is TGTGCCAGCAGCCCCGCTGGGAGACGGGTTAACTATGGCTACACCTTC. The V gene is TRBV7-9, the J gene TRBJ1-2; D remains unclear. Germline CDR1 is SEHNR and CDR2 is FQNEAQ (reference sequence). This CDR3 has 16 residues. V was cut by 5 bases and J by 1 base, with 17 bases left in between.

The V gene is TRBV6-1, the J gene TRBJ2-5; D uncertain. CDR1 and CDR2 from the germline V gene are MNHNS and SASEGT. V was trimmed by 2 bases and J by 5 bases, leaving 18 bases between them. CDR3 length equals 16 residues. CDR3 sequence: CASSELVMFFAETQYF. CDR3 nucleotide sequence: TGTGCCAGCAGTGAACTTGTTATGTTTTTCGCGGAGACCCAGTACTTC.

This clonotype showed up many times. This chain joins TRBV19 and TRBJ1-1; D call uncertain. Germline CDR1 reads LNHDA; CDR2 reads SQIVND (reference sequence). The CDR3 sequence is 15 residues long. The germline V and J ends were trimmed by 8 bases and 0 bases, with 16 bases remaining between them. CDR3: CASFGLRDLNTEAFF. The CDR3 DNA reads as TGTGCCAGTTTCGGGCTCCGAGACCTGAACACTGAAGCTTTCTTT.

V gene TRBV5-6 combines with J gene TRBJ1-2; no clear D gene. Germline-derived CDR1 and CDR2 are SGHDT and YYEEEE. Trimming pared 4 bases from V and 4 bases from J, leaving 17 bases between. This CDR3 comprises 15 residues. CDR3 nucleotides: TGTGCCAGCAGCCCCCCGGCGCAAGGGTCCTATGGCTACACCTTC. Amino acids: CASSPPAQGSYGYTF.

The sample holds a few counts of this clonotype. The rearrangement joins TRBV30 to TRBJ2-5, with D maybe TRBD2 (5 bases). This CDR3 is 13 amino acids long. CDR1 GTSNPN and CDR2 SVGIG come from the germline V gene (reference sequence). V lost 2 bases to trimming and J lost 1 base, with 8 bases between them. The CDR3 nucleotides read TGTGCCTGGAGTTTAAGCGGCCAAGAGACCCAGTACTTC. Protein product: CAWSLSGQETQYF.

The chain has TRBV29-1 and TRBJ2-2, with a tentative D call TRBD2 (6 bases). The V gene lost 5 bases and the J gene lost 1 base, with 8 bases spanning the gap. Germline CDR1 reads SQVTM; CDR2 reads ANQGSEA. The CDR3 runs to 13 residues. The DNA for the CDR3 is TGCAGCGTTCTTAGCGGGAACACCGGGGAGCTGTTTTTT. Translating gives CSVLSGNTGELFF.

In this sample, this clonotype turned up a few times. The V call is TRBV20-1, the J call TRBJ1-5, with a weak D call TRBD1 (5 bases). This CDR3 has 15 amino acids. Germline lookup yields CDR1 DFQATT and CDR2 SNEGSKA (reference sequence). Trimming took 0 bases from V and 6 from J, leaving 15 bases between them. CDR3 amino acids: CSARDRGGGGQPQHF. CDR3 DNA sequence: TGCAGTGCTAGAGATCGGGGGGGAGGAGGTCAGCCCCAGCATTTT.

Regarding this clonotype: Its ends do not fully match the called genes, so a read error is possible. This chain uses TRBV10-3 with TRBJ2-7, with D maybe TRBD2 (6 bases). Looked up from germline, CDR1 is ENHRY and CDR2 is SYGVKD. This CDR3 spans 14 amino acids. This CDR3 is CAISGSGVSYEQCF. The CDR3 nucleotides read TGTGCCATCAGTGGTTCGGGGGTTAGCTACGAGCAGTGCTTC.

This clonotype occurred a few times. V is TRBV7-3 and J is TRBJ2-3; D is unclear. Germline lookup yields CDR1 SGHTA and CDR2 FQGTGA. The CDR3 spans 14 residues. V was pared by 5 bases and J by 2 bases, with 11 bases between. The CDR3 reads CASSRLGFTDTQYF. CDR3 DNA sequence: TGTGCCAGCAGCCGACTTGGATTCACAGATACGCAGTATTTT. Full variable domain (missing parts from reference TRBV7-3 and TRBJ2-3): GAGVSQTPSNKVTEKGKYVELRCDPISGHTALYWYRQSLGQGPEFLIYFQGTGAADDSGLPNDRFFAVRPEGSVSTLKIQRTERGDSAVYLCASSRLGFTDTQYFGPGTRLTVL.

In its sample, this clonotype was seen many times. The chain combines TRBV19 with TRBJ1-1; D may be TRBD1 (6 bases). The CDR3 has 13 residues. V was pared by 7 bases and J by 4 bases, with 13 bases between. Germline CDR1 LNHDA, CDR2 SQIVND (reference sequence). CDR3 loop: CASIIGGATEAFF. CDR3 bases: TGTGCCAGTATTATCGGGGGCGCCACTGAAGCTTTCTTT. Supplemented by reference TRBV19 and TRBJ1-1, the full variable domain reads DGGITQSPKYLFRKEGQNVTLSCEQNLNHDAMYWYRQDPGQGLRLIYYSQIVNDFQKGDIAEGYSVSREKKESFPLTVTSAQKNPTAFYLCASIIGGATEAFFGQGTRLTVV.

This clonotype appeared a few times. The J gene is TRBJ2-1, the V gene TRBV7-2, with 7 bases that match TRBD2. Germline V CDR1 and CDR2: SGHTA, FQGNSA. The J segment lost 6 bases and the V segment lost 1 base, leaving 6 bases of the junction unmatched. The CDR3 runs to 15 residues. The CDR3 loop reads CASSLGDGGINEQFF. CDR3 coding DNA: TGTGCCAGCAGCTTAGGGGACGGGGGGATCAATGAGCAGTTCTTC.

This clonotype was observed many times. As DNA, the CDR3 is TGTGCCAGCAGCTTAGCTAGGGCAGACGGAGCTTTCTTT. Translating gives CASSLARADGAFF. V usage is TRBV7-9 and J usage is TRBJ1-1; no clear D gene. Germline V gene data show CDR1 as SEHNR and CDR2 as FQNEAQ (reference sequence). This CDR3 has 13 residues. V gave up 0 bases and J gave up 10 bases, with 12 bases separating them.

This clonotype was counted only a few times. V usage is TRBV29-1 and J usage is TRBJ2-1; 10 bases align to TRBD1. V lost 5 bases to trimming and J lost 4 bases; unmatched junction nucleotides: 5. The CDR3 is 14 residues long. CDR1 and CDR2 (germline): SQVTM, ANQGSEA. DNA of the CDR3: TGCAGCGTTACCCGGGACAGGGGTTACAATGAGCAGTTCTTC. Translated: CSVTRDRGYNEQFF.

At least ten counts were recorded for this clonotype. The rearrangement joins TRBV7-9 to TRBJ1-1, with TRBD1 as a possible D gene (5 bases). The CDR3 has 15 residues. The germline gives CDR1 SEHNR, CDR2 FQNEAQ (reference sequence). Trimming removed 1 base from V and 5 bases from J, with 14 bases in between. CDR3 coding DNA: TGTGCCAGCAGCTTAGTTGCAGGGTGGGGGACTGAAGCTTTCTTT. The encoded protein is CASSLVAGWGTEAFF.

This clonotype has a count of ten or more. The rearrangement uses TRBV3-1 and TRBJ2-4; 7 positions agree with TRBD1. CDR1 and CDR2 (germline): LGHDT, YNNKEL (reference sequence). V gave up 6 bases and J gave up 5 bases; unmatched junction bases: 7. The CDR3 is made up of 14 amino acids. The CDR3, as DNA: TGTGCCAGCAGGGCTGACAGGGACCAAAACATTCAGTACTTC. Its translation: CASRADRDQNIQYF.

This clonotype has only a few counts. The chain couples TRBV4-1 to TRBJ2-7; D perhaps matches TRBD1 (6 bases). Trimming pared 4 bases from V and 4 bases from J, leaving 14 bases between. Germline values: CDR1 MGHRA, CDR2 YSYEKL. The CDR3 contains 14 residues. The CDR3 loop reads CASSPNTGFYEQYF. CDR3 sequence (DNA): TGCGCCAGCAGCCCCAATACAGGGTTTTACGAGCAGTACTTC.

A few counts support this clonotype. The V and J genes are TRBV11-2 and TRBJ2-2, with D possibly TRBD1 on 7 matching bases. This CDR3 is 15 amino acids long. The V and J ends lost 1 base and 6 bases respectively, with 12 bases between them. Germline-derived CDR1 and CDR2 are SGHAT and FQNNGV. The CDR3 spells CASSLVGRGAGELFF. Written as DNA, the CDR3 is TGTGCCAGCAGCTTAGTGGGCAGGGGGGCCGGGGAGCTGTTTTTT.

For this clonotype: Because the CDR3 is missing its conserved closing phenylalanine or tryptophan, this is likely a read error. The chain uses TRBV20-1 and TRBJ2-7; D could derive from TRBD1 or TRBD2 (5 bases each). V was shortened by 6 bases and J by 3 bases, with 24 bases between the two germline ends. CDR1 and CDR2 from the germline V gene are DFQATT and SNEGSKA (reference sequence). The length of the CDR3 is 16 residues. As DNA, the CDR3 is TGCAGTGCAGTGGGACGAGGGAGTGACTACCACTACGAGCAGTACTTA. It yields the protein CSAVGRGSDYHYEQYL.

The J gene is TRBJ2-3, the V gene TRBV5-1, with D tentatively TRBD2 (6 bases). The V end was cut by 0 bases, the J end by 6 bases, with 14 bases between. The germline V gene has CDR1 SGHRS and CDR2 YFSETQ. CDR3 length equals 15 residues. Here the CDR3 DNA reads TGCGCCAGCAGCTTGGAAGTTATGGGGAGGGATACGCAGTATTTT. Translation gives CASSLEVMGRDTQYF. Full variable domain (remainder filled in from reference TRBV5-1 and TRBJ2-3): KAGVTQTPRYLIKTRGQQVTLSCSPISGHRSVSWYQQTPGQGLQFLFEYFSETQRNKGNFPGRFSGRQFSNSRSEMNVSTLELGDSALYLCASSLEVMGRDTQYFGPGTRLTVL.